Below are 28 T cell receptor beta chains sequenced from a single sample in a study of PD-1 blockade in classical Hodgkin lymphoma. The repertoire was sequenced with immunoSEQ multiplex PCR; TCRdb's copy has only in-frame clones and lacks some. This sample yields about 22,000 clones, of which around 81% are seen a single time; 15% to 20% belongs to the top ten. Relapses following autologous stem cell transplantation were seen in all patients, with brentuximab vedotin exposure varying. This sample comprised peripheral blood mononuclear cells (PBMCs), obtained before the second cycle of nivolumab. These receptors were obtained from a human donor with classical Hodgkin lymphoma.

CDR3 in DNA: TGTGCCAGCAGCTTAGTGCCTACCGGGGAGCTGTTTTTT. The encoded protein is CASSLVPTGELFF. This chain joins TRBV7-9 and TRBJ2-2; D is ambiguous. Germline V CDR1 and CDR2: SEHNR, FQNEAQ (reference sequence). V dropped 1 base and J dropped 5 bases, with 5 bases sitting between them. This CDR3 region has 13 residues.

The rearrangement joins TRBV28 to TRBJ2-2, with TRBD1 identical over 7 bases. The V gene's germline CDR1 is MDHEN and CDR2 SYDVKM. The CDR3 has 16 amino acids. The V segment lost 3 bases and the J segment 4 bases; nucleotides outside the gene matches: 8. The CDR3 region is CASSFNRGNPTGELFF. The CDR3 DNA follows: TGTGCCAGCAGTTTCAACAGGGGTAACCCCACCGGGGAGCTGTTTTTT. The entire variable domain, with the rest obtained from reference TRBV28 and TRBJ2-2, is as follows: DVKVTQSSRYLVKRTGEKVFLECVQDMDHENMFWYRQDPGLGLRLIYFSYDVKMKEKGDIPEGYSVSREKKERFSLILESASTNQTSMYLCASSFNRGNPTGELFFGEGSRLTVL.

The CDR3 nucleotides are TGTGCCAGCAGCGCCCGGACAGGGGCTAATGAAAAACTGTTTTTT. Its protein product is CASSARTGANEKLFF. The rearrangement uses TRBV7-9 and TRBJ1-4; 9 bases are a match to TRBD1. Germline-derived CDR1 and CDR2 are SEHNR and FQNEAQ (reference sequence). After removal of 5 bases from V and 3 bases from J, the junction contained 4 bases not matched to a gene. There are 15 residues in the CDR3.

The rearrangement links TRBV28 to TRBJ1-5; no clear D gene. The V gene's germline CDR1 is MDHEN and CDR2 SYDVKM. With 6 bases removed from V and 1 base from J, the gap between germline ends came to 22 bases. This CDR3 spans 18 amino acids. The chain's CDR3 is CASRPSLLGRRSNQPQHF. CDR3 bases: TGTGCCAGCAGGCCCTCCCTCTTGGGCCGAAGGAGCAATCAGCCCCAGCATTTT.

The CDR3 here is CASSAPGSPLTGELFF. The CDR3, as DNA: TGTGCCAGCAGTGCCCCGGGATCACCCCTCACCGGGGAGCTGTTTTTT. V gene TRBV28 combines with J gene TRBJ2-2; TRBD2 might be the D (5 bases). The CDR3 length is 16 residues. CDR1 is MDHEN, CDR2 SYDVKM, per germline. V shed 5 bases and J shed 4 bases, with 17 bases lying between them.

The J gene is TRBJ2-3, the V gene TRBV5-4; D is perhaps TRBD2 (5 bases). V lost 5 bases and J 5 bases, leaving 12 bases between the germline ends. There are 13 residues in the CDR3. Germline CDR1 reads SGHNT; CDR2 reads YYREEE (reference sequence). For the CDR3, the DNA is TGTGCCAGCAGGGGATGGGGAGTAGATACGCAGTATTTT. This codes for CASRGWGVDTQYF.

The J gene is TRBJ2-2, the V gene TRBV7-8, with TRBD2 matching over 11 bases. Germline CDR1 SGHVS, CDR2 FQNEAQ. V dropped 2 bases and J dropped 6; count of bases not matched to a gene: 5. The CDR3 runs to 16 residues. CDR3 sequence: CASSLLAGGPSGELFF. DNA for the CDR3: TGTGCCAGCAGCTTATTAGCGGGAGGGCCCTCCGGGGAGCTGTTTTTT.

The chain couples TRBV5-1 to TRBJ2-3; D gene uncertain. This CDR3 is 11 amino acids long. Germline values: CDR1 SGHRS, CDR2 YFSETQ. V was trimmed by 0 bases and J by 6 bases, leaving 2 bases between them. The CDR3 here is CASSLGDTQYF. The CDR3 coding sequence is TGCGCCAGCAGCTTGGGGGATACGCAGTATTTT.

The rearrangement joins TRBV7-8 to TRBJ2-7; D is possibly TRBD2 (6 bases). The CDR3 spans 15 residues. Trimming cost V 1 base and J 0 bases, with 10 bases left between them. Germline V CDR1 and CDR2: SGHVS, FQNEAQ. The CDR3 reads CASSLGAGSSYEQYF. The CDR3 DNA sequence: TGTGCCAGCAGCTTAGGTGCGGGAAGCTCCTACGAGCAGTACTTC.

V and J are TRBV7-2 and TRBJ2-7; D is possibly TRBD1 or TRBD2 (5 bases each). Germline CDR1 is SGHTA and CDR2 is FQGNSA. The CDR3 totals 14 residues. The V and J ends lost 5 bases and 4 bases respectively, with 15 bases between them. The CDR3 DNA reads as TGTGCCAGCAGCGCCCCCGGGACCACATACGAGCAGTACTTC. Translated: CASSAPGTTYEQYF.

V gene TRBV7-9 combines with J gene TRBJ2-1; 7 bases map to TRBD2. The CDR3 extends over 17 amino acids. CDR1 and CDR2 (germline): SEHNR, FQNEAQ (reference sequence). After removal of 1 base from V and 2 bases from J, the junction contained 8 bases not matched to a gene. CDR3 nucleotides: TGTGCCAGCAGCTTAGGAGGCGGGAGAGGGGCCTACAATGAGCAGTTCTTC. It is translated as CASSLGGGRGAYNEQFF.

The CDR3 DNA is TGTGCCAGTAGTATTCGATCTGGGGTTTCGTTAGCCAAAAACATTCAGTACTTC. Translating it yields CASSIRSGVSLAKNIQYF. This chain uses TRBV19 with TRBJ2-4, with D hard to call. Germline V gene data show CDR1 as LNHDA and CDR2 as SQIVND (reference sequence). This CDR3 region has 18 residues. V lost 3 bases, J lost 0 bases, and 18 bases lay in between.

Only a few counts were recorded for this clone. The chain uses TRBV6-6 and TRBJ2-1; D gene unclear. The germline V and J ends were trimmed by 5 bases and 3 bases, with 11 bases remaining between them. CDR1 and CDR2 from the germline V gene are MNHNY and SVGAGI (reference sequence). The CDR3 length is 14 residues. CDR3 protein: CASSPVAGYNEQFF. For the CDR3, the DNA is TGTGCCAGCAGTCCGGTGGCCGGCTACAATGAGCAGTTCTTC.

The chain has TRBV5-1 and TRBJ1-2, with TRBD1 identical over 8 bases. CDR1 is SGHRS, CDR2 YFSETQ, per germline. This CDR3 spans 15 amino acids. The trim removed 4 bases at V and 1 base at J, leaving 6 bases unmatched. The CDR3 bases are TGCGCCAGCAGCGGATTACAGGGGGTTAACTATGGCTACACCTTC. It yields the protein CASSGLQGVNYGYTF. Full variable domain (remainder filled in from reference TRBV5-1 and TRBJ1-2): KAGVTQTPRYLIKTRGQQVTLSCSPISGHRSVSWYQQTPGQGLQFLFEYFSETQRNKGNFPGRFSGRQFSNSRSEMNVSTLELGDSALYLCASSGLQGVNYGYTFGSGTRLTVV.

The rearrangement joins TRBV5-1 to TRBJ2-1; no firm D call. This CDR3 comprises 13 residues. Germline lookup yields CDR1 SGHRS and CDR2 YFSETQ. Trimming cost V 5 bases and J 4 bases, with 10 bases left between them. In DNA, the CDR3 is TGCGCCAGCAGGAGCCCGCTTTACAATGAGCAGTTCTTC. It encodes CASRSPLYNEQFF.

The DNA of the CDR3 is TGTGCCAGCAGTGTTTCTCCGGTGGGGACCCAGTACTTC. It is translated as CASSVSPVGTQYF. The chain uses TRBV6-1 and TRBJ2-5; no firm D call. V was trimmed by 4 bases and J by 7 bases, leaving 13 bases between them. The CDR3 is made up of 13 amino acids. Germline CDR1 is MNHNS and CDR2 is SASEGT.

Written as DNA, the CDR3 is TGTGCCAGCAGTCCCCCGGGGATCAATGAGCAGTTCTTC. Protein: CASSPPGINEQFF. The V and J genes are TRBV27 and TRBJ2-1; D may be TRBD2 (5 bases). This CDR3 contains 13 residues. V lost 5 bases to trimming and J lost 6 bases, with 11 bases between them. The germline V gene has CDR1 MNHEY and CDR2 SMNVEV (reference sequence).

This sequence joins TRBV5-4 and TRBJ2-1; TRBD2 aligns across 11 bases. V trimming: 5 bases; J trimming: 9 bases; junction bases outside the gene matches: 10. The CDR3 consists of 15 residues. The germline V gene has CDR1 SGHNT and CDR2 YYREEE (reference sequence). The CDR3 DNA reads TGTGCCAGCAGACCCGGACTAGCGGGTGGTGGTGAGCAGTTCTTC. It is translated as CASRPGLAGGGEQFF.

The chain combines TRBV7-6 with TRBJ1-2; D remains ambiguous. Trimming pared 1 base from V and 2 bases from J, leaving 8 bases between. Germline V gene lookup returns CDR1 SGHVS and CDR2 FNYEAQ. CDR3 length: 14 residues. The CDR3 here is CASSLGPTNYGYTF. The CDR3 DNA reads TGTGCCAGCAGCTTAGGTCCGACGAACTATGGCTACACCTTC.

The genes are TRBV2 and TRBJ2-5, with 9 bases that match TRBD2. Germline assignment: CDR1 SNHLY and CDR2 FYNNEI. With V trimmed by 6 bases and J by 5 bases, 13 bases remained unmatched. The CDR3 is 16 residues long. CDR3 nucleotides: TGTGCCAGCAGCCCGGGACTAGCCAAGGGGGGGGAGACCCAGTACTTC. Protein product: CASSPGLAKGGETQYF.

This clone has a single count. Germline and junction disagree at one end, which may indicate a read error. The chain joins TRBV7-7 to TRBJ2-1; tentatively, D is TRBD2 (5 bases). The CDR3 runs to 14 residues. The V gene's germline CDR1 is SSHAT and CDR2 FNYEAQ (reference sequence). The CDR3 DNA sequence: TGTGCTAGCAGTTACCGGACTGGGAACAATGAGCAGTTCTTC. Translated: CASSYRTGNNEQFF.

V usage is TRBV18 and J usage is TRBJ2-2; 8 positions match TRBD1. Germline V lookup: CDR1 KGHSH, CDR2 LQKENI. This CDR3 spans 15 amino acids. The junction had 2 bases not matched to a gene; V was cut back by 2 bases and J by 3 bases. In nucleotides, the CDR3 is TGTGCCAGCTCACCAAGACAGGGGCACACCGGGGAGCTGTTTTTT. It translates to CASSPRQGHTGELFF.

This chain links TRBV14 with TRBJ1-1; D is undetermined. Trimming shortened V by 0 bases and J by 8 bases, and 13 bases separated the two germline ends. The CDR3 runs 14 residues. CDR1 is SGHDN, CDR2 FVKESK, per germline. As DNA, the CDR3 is TGTGCCAGCAGCCAAGAGAATAGTCCTGGGGAAGCTTTCTTT. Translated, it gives CASSQENSPGEAFF.

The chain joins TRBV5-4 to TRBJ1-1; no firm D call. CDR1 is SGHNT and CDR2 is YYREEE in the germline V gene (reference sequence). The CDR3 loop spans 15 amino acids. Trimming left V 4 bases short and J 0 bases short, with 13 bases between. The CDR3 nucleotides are TGTGCCAGCAGCCCGGGTCTTCACATGAACACTGAAGCTTTCTTT. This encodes CASSPGLHMNTEAFF.

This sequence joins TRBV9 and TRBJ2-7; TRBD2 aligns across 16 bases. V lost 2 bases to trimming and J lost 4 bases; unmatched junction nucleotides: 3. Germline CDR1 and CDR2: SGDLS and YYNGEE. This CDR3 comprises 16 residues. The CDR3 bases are TGTGCCAGCAGCGTGGGACTAGCGGGAGGGTCATACGAGCAGTACTTC. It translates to CASSVGLAGGSYEQYF.

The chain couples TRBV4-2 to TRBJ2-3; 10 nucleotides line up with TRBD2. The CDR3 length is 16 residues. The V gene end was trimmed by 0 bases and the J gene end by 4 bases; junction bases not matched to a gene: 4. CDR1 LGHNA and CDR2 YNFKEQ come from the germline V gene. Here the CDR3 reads CASSQEAGGPADTQYF. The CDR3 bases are TGTGCCAGCAGCCAAGAAGCGGGAGGGCCCGCAGATACGCAGTATTTT.

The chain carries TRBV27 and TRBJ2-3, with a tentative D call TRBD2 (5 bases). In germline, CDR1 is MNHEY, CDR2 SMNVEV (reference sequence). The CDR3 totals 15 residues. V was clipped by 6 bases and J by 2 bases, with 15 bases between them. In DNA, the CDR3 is TGTGCCAGCAGGTTCAGCGGTAGTCCCACAGATACGCAGTATTTT. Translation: CASRFSGSPTDTQYF.

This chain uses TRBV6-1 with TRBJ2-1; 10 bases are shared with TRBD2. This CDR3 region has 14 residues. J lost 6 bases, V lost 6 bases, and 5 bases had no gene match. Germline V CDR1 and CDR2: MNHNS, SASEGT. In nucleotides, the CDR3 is TGTGCCAGCAGCGCTAGCGGGAGAATCAATGAGCAGTTCTTC. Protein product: CASSASGRINEQFF.